The entry below gives a single TCR beta chain sequence along with its context. What it binds is not known. These data are taken from a study of T-cell reconstitution after alpha-beta-depleted transplantation in children. Study-wide results and caveats: After transplant, high TCRbeta diversity at day 60 in some patients arose from surviving recipient T cells and thymic progenitors. Newly generated T cells supplied most T-cell counts and diversity one year post-transplant. The study reportedly traced alpha-beta T cells about two months after transplant to several hundred expanded graft clones.

Germline V lookup: CDR1 SQVTM, CDR2 ANQGSEA. Trimming shortened V by 7 bases and J by 7 bases, and 19 bases separated the two germline ends. The CDR3 extends over 13 amino acids. During its preparation, the TCRbeta library received unique molecular identifiers. TCRdb itself ran the PCR reads through MiXCR, one entry per CDR3 protein. In the table there are fewer than 750,000 distinct CDR3 sequences, 27% of which are singletons. The material sequenced was PBMCs, taken before TCRalphabeta/CD19-depleted stem cell transplant. The V call is TRBV29-1, the J call TRBJ2-5, with D tentatively TRBD2 (5 bases). The clonotype was recovered from a boy under two years old with Wiskott-Aldrich syndrome, due to receive a stem cell transplant. The CDR3: CSGAHGSSGTQYF. The CDR3 DNA reads TGCAGCGGAGCTCATGGGAGTTCCGGGACCCAGTACTTC.